This is a list of T cell receptor beta chains from one sample in a study of cytomegalovirus exposure and HLA in healthy donors. Some clones are missing from TCRdb's copy, which holds only in-frame ones; the method was immunoSEQ multiplex PCR. Of about 160,000 clones in the sample, approximately 89% are singletons; the top ten hold 4% to 5%. The sample taken for sequencing was PBMCs. These receptors came from a man between 18 and 29 years old in good health and CMV-seropositive. Each CDR3 is given with its conserved first and last residue. Each record gives: clone size, D gene, V gene, J gene, CDR3 protein, CDR3 DNA. The D gene is left open where the match is weak. Clone size appears in some rows only: once, few, many, or a class for an expanded clone.

abundance: -; d_gene: TRBD1; v_gene: TRBV6-5; j_gene: TRBJ2-7; CDR3aa: CASSPGQGRYEQYF; CDR3nt: TGTGCCAGCAGTCCGGGACAGGGACGCTACGAGCAGTACTTC
abundance: -; d_gene: TRBD1; v_gene: TRBV9; j_gene: TRBJ1-2; CDR3aa: CASSVGTGGSNYGYTF; CDR3nt: TGTGCCAGCAGCGTGGGGACAGGGGGCTCTAACTATGGCTACACCTTC
abundance: -; d_gene: -; v_gene: TRBV19; j_gene: TRBJ1-5; CDR3aa: CASQDSQRYQPQHF; CDR3nt: TGTGCCAGCCAAGACAGCCAAAGATATCAGCCCCAGCATTTT
abundance: -; d_gene: TRBD2; v_gene: TRBV27; j_gene: TRBJ2-1; CDR3aa: CASRTLASPGGPRDEQFF; CDR3nt: TGTGCCAGCAGAACTTTAGCGTCCCCGGGAGGGCCTAGGGATGAGCAGTTCTTC
abundance: once; d_gene: TRBD2; v_gene: TRBV5-1; j_gene: TRBJ2-7; CDR3aa: CASSLQRERYEQYF; CDR3nt: TGCGCCAGCAGCTTGCAGCGGGAAAGGTACGAGCAGTACTTC
abundance: -; d_gene: -; v_gene: TRBV12-5; j_gene: TRBJ2-1; CDR3aa: CASGLSYNEQFF; CDR3nt: TGTGCTAGTGGTTTGTCTTACAATGAGCAGTTCTTC
abundance: -; d_gene: TRBD1; v_gene: TRBV15; j_gene: TRBJ1-1; CDR3aa: CATSWGKTGGRYTEAFF; CDR3nt: TGTGCCACCAGCTGGGGGAAAACAGGGGGAAGGTACACTGAAGCTTTCTTT
abundance: -; d_gene: TRBD1; v_gene: TRBV7-9; j_gene: TRBJ2-7; CDR3aa: CASSLTRDRGHEQYF; CDR3nt: TGTGCCAGCAGCCTCACACGGGACAGGGGGCACGAGCAGTACTTC
abundance: once; d_gene: TRBD1; v_gene: TRBV9; j_gene: TRBJ2-7; CDR3aa: CASSVGGTGAYEQYF; CDR3nt: TGTGCCAGCAGCGTAGGCGGGACAGGTGCTTACGAGCAGTACTTC
abundance: -; d_gene: TRBD2; v_gene: TRBV29-1; j_gene: TRBJ2-2; CDR3aa: CSVDGLAGARNTGELFF; CDR3nt: TGCAGCGTAGACGGACTAGCGGGAGCGCGGAACACCGGGGAGCTGTTTTTT
abundance: -; d_gene: -; v_gene: TRBV7-6; j_gene: TRBJ1-5; CDR3aa: CASSPGGGNQPQHF; CDR3nt: TGTGCCAGCAGCCCCGGGGGGGGGAATCAGCCCCAGCATTTT
abundance: many; d_gene: -; v_gene: TRBV30; j_gene: TRBJ2-2; CDR3aa: CAWSVTDTGELFF; CDR3nt: TGTGCCTGGAGTGTAACAGACACCGGGGAGCTGTTTTTT
abundance: -; d_gene: TRBD1; v_gene: TRBV4-1; j_gene: TRBJ2-1; CDR3aa: CASSQQGAGNEQFF; CDR3nt: TGCGCCAGCAGCCAACAGGGGGCAGGGAATGAGCAGTTCTTC
abundance: -; d_gene: -; v_gene: TRBV19; j_gene: TRBJ2-1; CDR3aa: CASRKGRQDSFAYEQFF; CDR3nt: TGTGCCAGTAGAAAAGGGAGACAGGATAGCTTCGCGTATGAGCAGTTCTTC
abundance: -; d_gene: -; v_gene: TRBV5-6; j_gene: TRBJ2-3; CDR3aa: CASSLVNGRVSTDTQYF; CDR3nt: TGTGCCAGCAGCTTAGTGAACGGGAGAGTGAGCACAGATACGCAGTATTTT
abundance: -; d_gene: -; v_gene: TRBV28; j_gene: TRBJ2-7; CDR3aa: CASSSAGLKPYEQYF; CDR3nt: TGTGCCAGCAGTTCCGCGGGACTTAAACCCTACGAGCAGTACTTC
abundance: once; d_gene: TRBD2; v_gene: TRBV6-5; j_gene: TRBJ2-7; CDR3aa: CASSYAYSGSSYEQYF; CDR3nt: TGTGCCAGCAGTTACGCTTATAGCGGGAGCTCCTACGAGCAGTACTTC
abundance: -; d_gene: TRBD2; v_gene: TRBV9; j_gene: TRBJ2-3; CDR3aa: CASSVDIAGGLSTDTQYF; CDR3nt: TGTGCCAGCAGCGTAGACATAGCGGGAGGGCTCAGCACAGATACGCAGTATTTT
abundance: -; d_gene: TRBD1; v_gene: TRBV7-2; j_gene: TRBJ2-7; CDR3aa: CASSLDRAREQYF; CDR3nt: TGTGCCAGCAGCCTGGACAGGGCCCGAGAGCAGTACTTC
abundance: -; d_gene: -; v_gene: TRBV30; j_gene: TRBJ1-1; CDR3aa: CAWRLTGEAFF; CDR3nt: TGTGCCTGGAGGCTGACAGGCGAAGCTTTCTTT
abundance: -; d_gene: TRBD1; v_gene: TRBV7-9; j_gene: TRBJ2-3; CDR3aa: CASEVGGADTQYF; CDR3nt: TGTGCCAGCGAGGTAGGGGGCGCAGATACGCAGTATTTT
abundance: -; d_gene: TRBD2; v_gene: TRBV11-2; j_gene: TRBJ2-5; CDR3aa: CASRKLAGEEETQYF; CDR3nt: TGTGCCAGCAGAAAACTAGCGGGAGAGGAAGAGACCCAGTACTTC
abundance: -; d_gene: -; v_gene: TRBV4-1; j_gene: TRBJ2-1; CDR3aa: CASSQARENEQFF; CDR3nt: TGCGCCAGCAGCCAAGCCCGAGAAAATGAGCAGTTCTTC
abundance: -; d_gene: TRBD2; v_gene: TRBV13; j_gene: TRBJ2-5; CDR3aa: CASSFSGRGQETQYF; CDR3nt: TGTGCCAGCAGCTTTAGCGGGAGGGGCCAAGAGACCCAGTACTTC
abundance: few; d_gene: -; v_gene: TRBV6-1; j_gene: TRBJ1-3; CDR3aa: CASSEVGGPASGNTIYF; CDR3nt: TGTGCCAGCAGTGAAGTGGGGGGGCCCGCTTCTGGAAACACCATATATTTT
abundance: -; d_gene: -; v_gene: TRBV11-2; j_gene: TRBJ2-3; CDR3aa: CASSPTGSTDTQYF; CDR3nt: TGTGCCAGCAGCCCCACCGGGAGCACAGATACGCAGTATTTT
abundance: -; d_gene: -; v_gene: TRBV6-5; j_gene: TRBJ2-5; CDR3aa: CASSYKPYRGETQYF; CDR3nt: TGTGCCAGCAGTTACAAACCCTACCGGGGGGAGACCCAGTACTTC
abundance: -; d_gene: -; v_gene: TRBV18; j_gene: TRBJ1-1; CDR3aa: CASSPFQGEGNTEAFF; CDR3nt: TGTGCCAGCTCACCATTTCAAGGGGAGGGGAACACTGAAGCTTTCTTT
abundance: once; d_gene: -; v_gene: TRBV10-3; j_gene: TRBJ2-2; CDR3aa: CAISDQGNTGELFF; CDR3nt: TGTGCCATCAGTGATCAGGGGAACACCGGGGAGCTGTTTTTT
abundance: -; d_gene: TRBD1; v_gene: TRBV10-1; j_gene: TRBJ2-7; CDR3aa: CASSTSGTGAYEQYF; CDR3nt: TGCGCCAGCAGTACCTCCGGGACAGGGGCTTACGAGCAGTACTTC
abundance: -; d_gene: -; v_gene: TRBV7-9; j_gene: TRBJ2-1; CDR3aa: CASSLLASNEQFF; CDR3nt: TGTGCCAGCAGCTTACTAGCCAGCAATGAGCAGTTCTTC
abundance: -; d_gene: TRBD1; v_gene: TRBV4-1; j_gene: TRBJ2-7; CDR3aa: CASSQGWDRTYEQYF; CDR3nt: TGCGCCAGCAGCCAAGGGTGGGACAGAACTTACGAGCAGTACTTC
abundance: -; d_gene: -; v_gene: TRBV5-6; j_gene: TRBJ2-2; CDR3aa: CASSHTGLGGTGELFF; CDR3nt: TGTGCCAGCAGCCATACCGGACTAGGGGGTACCGGGGAGCTGTTTTTT
abundance: once; d_gene: TRBD1; v_gene: TRBV18; j_gene: TRBJ1-4; CDR3aa: CASSRAMDRANEKLFF; CDR3nt: TGTGCCAGCTCACGAGCAATGGACAGGGCTAATGAAAAACTGTTTTTT
abundance: -; d_gene: TRBD1; v_gene: TRBV25-1; j_gene: TRBJ1-1; CDR3aa: CASTGTGGFTEAFF; CDR3nt: TGTGCCAGTACCGGGACAGGGGGCTTTACTGAAGCTTTCTTT
abundance: -; d_gene: -; v_gene: TRBV7-7; j_gene: TRBJ2-7; CDR3aa: CASSKSGTPTYEQYF; CDR3nt: TGTGCTAGCAGCAAATCCGGGACACCAACATACGAGCAGTACTTC
abundance: -; d_gene: TRBD2; v_gene: TRBV5-1; j_gene: TRBJ2-1; CDR3aa: CASSLSLAGVNEQFF; CDR3nt: TGCGCCAGCAGCCTGAGCCTAGCGGGAGTCAATGAGCAGTTCTTC
abundance: few; d_gene: -; v_gene: TRBV15; j_gene: TRBJ2-7; CDR3aa: CATSRDPNYEQYF; CDR3nt: TGTGCCACCAGCAGAGATCCCAACTACGAGCAGTACTTC
abundance: -; d_gene: -; v_gene: TRBV19; j_gene: TRBJ1-5; CDR3aa: CASTRGWSGDNQPQHF; CDR3nt: TGTGCCAGTACCAGAGGCTGGTCAGGGGACAATCAGCCCCAGCATTTT
abundance: -; d_gene: TRBD1; v_gene: TRBV19; j_gene: TRBJ2-3; CDR3aa: CASTRSDRGGDTQYF; CDR3nt: TGTGCCAGTACCAGATCGGACAGGGGAGGGGATACGCAGTATTTT
abundance: -; d_gene: -; v_gene: TRBV7-2; j_gene: TRBJ2-3; CDR3aa: CASSRPGLGLDTQYF; CDR3nt: TGTGCCAGCAGCCGCCCGGGACTGGGGTTGGATACGCAGTATTTT
abundance: -; d_gene: -; v_gene: TRBV2; j_gene: TRBJ2-7; CDR3aa: CASKETIGGEQYF; CDR3nt: TGTGCCAGCAAGGAGACTATCGGAGGAGAGCAGTACTTC
abundance: -; d_gene: TRBD2; v_gene: TRBV7-2; j_gene: TRBJ2-5; CDR3aa: CASSTRLAGGVIVTQYF; CDR3nt: TGTGCCAGCAGCACACGACTAGCGGGAGGAGTGATCGTGACCCAGTACTTC
abundance: few; d_gene: -; v_gene: TRBV5-6; j_gene: TRBJ2-7; CDR3aa: CASSVWRTSEQYF; CDR3nt: TGTGCCAGCAGTGTGTGGAGGACCTCCGAGCAGTACTTC
abundance: -; d_gene: -; v_gene: TRBV9; j_gene: TRBJ2-1; CDR3aa: CASSVGHGADLYNEQFF; CDR3nt: TGTGCCAGCAGCGTAGGACACGGAGCGGATCTTTACAATGAGCAGTTCTTC
abundance: -; d_gene: TRBD2; v_gene: TRBV2; j_gene: TRBJ2-1; CDR3aa: CASSEGLAEYNEQFF; CDR3nt: TGTGCCAGCAGTGAGGGACTAGCAGAGTACAATGAGCAGTTCTTC
abundance: -; d_gene: TRBD2; v_gene: TRBV30; j_gene: TRBJ2-1; CDR3aa: CAWSQIPGGRNEQFF; CDR3nt: TGTGCCTGGAGTCAAATTCCGGGAGGGCGTAATGAGCAGTTCTTC
abundance: once; d_gene: TRBD2; v_gene: TRBV2; j_gene: TRBJ2-5; CDR3aa: CASTKKSGSQETQYF; CDR3nt: TGTGCCAGCACTAAAAAAAGCGGGAGCCAGGAGACCCAGTACTTC
abundance: -; d_gene: -; v_gene: TRBV21-1; j_gene: TRBJ2-5; CDR3aa: CASSERSSGSSETQYF; CDR3nt: TGTGCCAGCAGCGAAAGGTCTAGCGGGAGTAGTGAGACCCAGTACTTC
abundance: -; d_gene: -; v_gene: TRBV11-3; j_gene: TRBJ2-1; CDR3aa: CASSLDSSYNEQFF; CDR3nt: TGTGCCAGCAGCTTAGACTCCTCCTACAATGAGCAGTTCTTC
abundance: -; d_gene: -; v_gene: TRBV19; j_gene: TRBJ1-3; CDR3aa: CASSNGQNGNTIYF; CDR3nt: TGTGCCAGTAGTAATGGGCAGAACGGAAACACCATATATTTT
abundance: -; d_gene: TRBD1; v_gene: TRBV2; j_gene: TRBJ1-2; CDR3aa: CASRVLGQGEGYTF; CDR3nt: TGTGCCAGCAGAGTTTTAGGACAGGGGGAGGGCTACACCTTC
abundance: -; d_gene: -; v_gene: TRBV9; j_gene: TRBJ2-2; CDR3aa: CASSVGLLNTGELFF; CDR3nt: TGTGCCAGCAGCGTGGGACTCCTAAACACCGGGGAGCTGTTTTTT
abundance: -; d_gene: TRBD1; v_gene: TRBV11-3; j_gene: TRBJ2-7; CDR3aa: CASSPDGQVHEQYF; CDR3nt: TGTGCCAGCAGCCCCGACGGACAGGTACACGAGCAGTACTTC
abundance: -; d_gene: -; v_gene: TRBV16; j_gene: TRBJ2-1; CDR3aa: CASSPGPSSYNEQFF; CDR3nt: TGTGCCAGCAGCCCGGGTCCGAGCTCCTACAATGAGCAGTTCTTC
abundance: -; d_gene: -; v_gene: TRBV18; j_gene: TRBJ2-7; CDR3aa: CASSPIGVSYEQYF; CDR3nt: TGTGCCAGCTCACCAATAGGGGTCTCCTACGAGCAGTACTTC